This T cell receptor (beta chain) is drawn from a study of multiple sclerosis patients with progressive multifocal leukoencephalopathy. This CDR3 has 17 residues. With V trimmed by 2 bases and J by 4 bases, 11 bases remained unmatched. The germline V gene encodes CDR1 SGHRS and CDR2 YFSETQ. With respect to this clone: Antigen: not known.

Study outcomes and limitations: In most PML patients, TRB repertoires appeared less diverse by entropy. TRBV and TRBJ usage showed no common pattern when PML developed.

The time point was: before natalizumab initiation. The T0 samples predate the first natalizumab infusion. Clones were sequenced by immunoSEQ multiplex PCR, and TCRdb holds only the in-frame ones, with some missing. The sample holds 25,000 to 35,000 clones, approximately 90% seen once. The clonotype originates from a human donor with multiple sclerosis. The genes are TRBV5-1 and TRBJ2-5; 10 bases line up with TRBD2. Sample: PBMCs. The DNA of the CDR3 is TGCGCCAGCAGCTTCCTTTCAGCGGGGGGGCCTTTAGAGACCCAGTACTTC. It codes for CASSFLSAGGPLETQYF.